The source of this T cell receptor beta chain is a study of OX40 agonist ivuxolimab in advanced cancers. Study outcomes and limitations: In general, CD8+ T cells held more expanded clones than CD4+ did, on average.

On this clone: Antigen specificity is unknown.

The table came from immunoSEQ multiplex PCR; TCRdb's copy has only in-frame clones and leaves some out. The sample carries about 49,000 clones, over 60% recorded once. This CDR3 is built from 13 residues. The ends were cut back, 6 bases at V and 7 bases at J, with 15 bases in the middle. Germline loops: CDR1 LNHDA, CDR2 SQIVND (reference sequence). Exclusion of a patient followed from autoimmune disease history or systemic immunosuppression. This rearrangement joins TRBV19 to TRBJ2-5; D uncertain. The sample in question was CD4+ or CD8+ T cells sorted from blood, obtained in a trial of the OX40 agonist ivuxolimab. This clonotype was obtained from an adult with an advanced solid tumor such as melanoma, head and neck, liver or kidney cancer. The CDR3 DNA reads TGTGCCAGTAGCGTAGGTTCTACGGGGACCCAGTACTTC. It specifies CASSVGSTGTQYF.